This T cell receptor beta chain came from a study of immune heterogeneity within non-small cell lung tumors. General study results and limits: Alongside site-unique high-frequency clones, identical dominant CDR3 beta clonotypes recurred across tumor sites within a patient.

Amplification of the TCR beta CDR3 was achieved through multiplex PCR with 32 V and 13 J primers. TCRdb re-analysed the multiplex PCR reads in MiXCR, keeping a single row per CDR3 protein. The sample holds approximately 2,500 distinct CDR3 sequences; roughly a quarter are singletons and the top ten take 11%. By sample share, this clonotype is medium-sized (0.01 to 0.1%). Its specificity is not known. At about 600 ng per sample, bulk tumor genomic DNA provided the template. Far-apart biopsies, several per primary tumor, were taken during surgery. Surgery that was curative in intent was performed on patients with untreated, newly diagnosed non-small cell lung cancer. With V trimmed by 7 bases and J by 11 bases, 16 bases remained unmatched. CDR3 length: 15 amino acids. The germline CDR1 and CDR2 sequences are SGHTA and FQGNSA.

This TCR was recovered from a man between 35 and 55 years old with non-small cell lung cancer. The chain links TRBV7-2 to TRBJ1-1; TRBD1 agrees at 10 bases. Material: lung tumor tissue. Here the CDR3 DNA reads TGTGCCAGCACCCTTTATCCGGGACAGGGGAGTCTGGCTTTCTTT. Encoded protein: CASTLYPGQGSLAFF.